One sample yielded the 26 T cell receptor beta chains listed below, sequenced in a study of lymphopenia after photon versus proton radiotherapy. Clones were read by immunoSEQ multiplex PCR, and TCRdb kept only the in-frame ones, dropping some. The top ten hold over 25% of the sample, which has tens of thousands of clones, about 83% seen once. The sample consisted of peripheral blood, taken from a patient treated with photon-based radiotherapy. Source of these receptors: a man between 50 and 59 years old with gastric cancer.

The chain has TRBV19 and TRBJ1-5, with 8 bases lining up with TRBD1. V was clipped by 7 bases and J by 0 bases; unmatched bases: 8. Germline V CDR1 and CDR2: LNHDA, SQIVND (reference sequence). The CDR3 is 16 amino acids. The chain's CDR3 is CASTARGPDSNQPQHF. DNA for the CDR3: TGTGCCAGTACGGCCAGGGGGCCGGATAGCAATCAGCCCCAGCATTTT.

The chain links TRBV2 to TRBJ2-5, with TRBD2 identical over 15 bases. Trimming removed 4 bases from V and 5 bases from J; junction bases left unmatched: 5. The CDR3 covers 16 residues. Germline CDR1 reads SNHLY; CDR2 reads FYNNEI. CDR3 protein: CASSGTSGRVGETQYF. The CDR3 region has the DNA TGTGCCAGCAGTGGGACTAGCGGGAGGGTTGGGGAGACCCAGTACTTC.

This clone has just one count. The V gene is TRBV27, the J gene TRBJ2-1; TRBD1 matches at 7 bases. V was pared by 3 bases and J by 2 bases, with 7 bases of the junction left unmatched. Germline V gives CDR1 MNHEY, CDR2 SMNVEV (reference sequence). This CDR3 contains 16 residues. The CDR3 protein is CASSFAGTATYNEQFF. For the CDR3, the DNA is TGTGCCAGCAGTTTTGCCGGGACAGCCACCTACAATGAGCAGTTCTTC.

V gene TRBV19 combines with J gene TRBJ2-7; weak D call: TRBD1 (5 bases). CDR1 is LNHDA, CDR2 SQIVND, per germline (reference sequence). The germline V and J ends were trimmed by 6 bases and 4 bases, with 13 bases remaining between them. The CDR3 length is 13 residues. The CDR3 sequence: CASSDRPPYEQYF. CDR3 nucleotides: TGTGCCAGTAGCGACAGACCCCCTTACGAGCAGTACTTC.

The J gene is TRBJ2-3, the V gene TRBV9; TRBD1 agrees at 9 bases. This CDR3 contains 15 residues. V was clipped by 3 bases and J by 5 bases; unmatched bases: 7. In germline, CDR1 is SGDLS, CDR2 YYNGEE. This CDR3 reads CASSARQGVQDTQYF. The CDR3 region has the DNA TGTGCCAGCAGCGCCCGACAGGGGGTACAAGATACGCAGTATTTT.

The CDR3 DNA reads TGTGCCAGCAGCTACTCCAACAGGGAGGACGAAAAACTGTTTTTT. This encodes CASSYSNREDEKLFF. This chain joins TRBV4-2 and TRBJ1-4, with TRBD1 as a possible D gene (6 bases). The CDR3 loop spans 15 amino acids. The V and J ends lost 5 bases and 8 bases respectively, with 18 bases between them. The V gene's germline CDR1 is LGHNA and CDR2 YNFKEQ.

There are a few counts of this clone. The chain links TRBV4-1 to TRBJ2-1; 7 bases line up with TRBD2. The V and J ends lost 4 bases and 12 bases, in that order; junction bases with no gene match: 9. Looked up from germline, CDR1 is MGHRA and CDR2 is YSYEKL. CDR3 size: 13 residues. As DNA, the CDR3 is TGCGCCAGCAGCCGAGGACTAGATTTAGGGCAGTTCTTC. Translating it yields CASSRGLDLGQFF.

V usage is TRBV15 and J usage is TRBJ1-2, with D hard to call. The CDR3 spans 13 residues. Germline loops: CDR1 LNHNV, CDR2 YYDKDF (reference sequence). The germline V and J ends were trimmed by 4 bases and 2 bases, with 8 bases remaining between them. In DNA, the CDR3 is TGTGCCACCAGCAAGGCGGGCAACTATGGCTACACCTTC. Translating gives CATSKAGNYGYTF.

This sequence joins TRBV15 and TRBJ2-4, with 16 bases identical to TRBD2. The CDR3 covers 19 residues. CDR1 is LNHNV and CDR2 is YYDKDF in the germline V gene (reference sequence). J was trimmed by 2 bases and V by 4 bases; bases with no gene match: 8. In DNA, the CDR3 is TGTGCCACCAGCAACCTCCCGGGACTAGCGGGAGGGTCCAAAAACATTCAGTACTTC. It specifies CATSNLPGLAGGSKNIQYF.

This clone was counted at least ten times. V and J are TRBV4-2 and TRBJ2-1; D is undetermined. Deletions cut 0 bases from V and 4 bases from J, with 10 bases between. There are 15 residues in the CDR3. Germline V gives CDR1 LGHNA, CDR2 YNFKEQ. The CDR3 reads CASSQDIVTYNEQFF. CDR3 bases: TGTGCCAGCAGCCAAGATATAGTGACGTACAATGAGCAGTTCTTC.

The chain is built from TRBV28 and TRBJ2-1; 11 nucleotides match TRBD2. V was clipped by 6 bases and J by 6 bases; unmatched bases: 7. The CDR3 is made up of 15 amino acids. Germline CDR1 reads MDHEN; CDR2 reads SYDVKM. CDR3 amino acids: CASSPGTSGTNEQFF. The CDR3, as DNA: TGTGCCAGCAGCCCCGGGACTAGCGGCACCAATGAGCAGTTCTTC.

V usage is TRBV20-1 and J usage is TRBJ1-1; D is unresolved. Per the germline V gene, CDR1 is DFQATT and CDR2 is SNEGSKA (reference sequence). V dropped 3 bases and J dropped 1 base, with 0 bases sitting between them. CDR3 length equals 10 residues. The CDR3 here is CSARNTEAFF. The CDR3 DNA follows: TGCAGTGCTAGGAACACTGAAGCTTTCTTT.

The rearrangement uses TRBV5-5 and TRBJ2-7, with 7 bases lining up with TRBD1. The CDR3 contains 13 residues. V shed 1 base, J shed 4 bases, and the junction held 2 bases outside the gene matches. CDR1 is SGHKS, CDR2 YYEKEE, per germline (reference sequence). CDR3 sequence: CASSLLRGYEQYF. CDR3 coding DNA: TGTGCCAGCAGCTTGCTCAGGGGGTACGAGCAGTACTTC.

The V gene is TRBV6-5, the J gene TRBJ1-2; the D is unclear. The germline V gene encodes CDR1 MNHEY and CDR2 SVGAGI. The CDR3 consists of 15 residues. With 0 bases removed from V and 5 bases from J, the gap between germline ends came to 13 bases. The CDR3 DNA reads TGTGCCAGCAGTTACTCTGGGCCGGGGTGGTATGGCTACACCTTC. Translation gives CASSYSGPGWYGYTF.

The chain recombines TRBV5-1 with TRBJ2-2; no definite D call. In germline, CDR1 is SGHRS, CDR2 YFSETQ. Trimming shortened V by 0 bases and J by 4 bases, and 4 bases separated the two germline ends. The CDR3 covers 13 residues. The DNA of the CDR3 is TGCGCCAGCAGCTTGGCCGGCACCGGGGAGCTGTTTTTT. It specifies CASSLAGTGELFF.

The count of this clone is one. The sample holds other DNA sequences that translate to the same CDR3. V gene TRBV4-2 combines with J gene TRBJ2-2; D tentatively fits TRBD1 or TRBD2 (5 bases each). CDR1 is LGHNA and CDR2 is YNFKEQ in the germline V gene. Trimming removed 0 bases at V and 3 bases at J, with 14 bases between. The CDR3 spans 17 residues. The CDR3 protein is CASSQDQGDIDTGELFF. Here the CDR3 DNA reads TGTGCCAGCAGCCAAGATCAGGGAGACATAGACACCGGGGAGCTGTTTTTT.

The rearrangement links TRBV5-1 to TRBJ2-5, with 10 bases fitting TRBD2. The trim removed 4 bases at V and 3 bases at J, leaving 6 bases unmatched. Germline CDR1 is SGHRS and CDR2 is YFSETQ. The CDR3 extends over 15 amino acids. The chain's CDR3 is CASSQPSGSEETQYF. The CDR3 DNA is TGCGCCAGCAGCCAGCCTAGCGGGAGTGAAGAGACCCAGTACTTC. The complete variable domain, with remaining parts taken from reference TRBV5-1 and TRBJ2-5, reads KAGVTQTPRYLIKTRGQQVTLSCSPISGHRSVSWYQQTPGQGLQFLFEYFSETQRNKGNFPGRFSGRQFSNSRSEMNVSTLELGDSALYLCASSQPSGSEETQYFGPGTRLLVL.

V is TRBV19 and J is TRBJ2-2; possible D gene TRBD1, 6 bases. This CDR3 has 18 amino acids. In germline, CDR1 is LNHDA, CDR2 SQIVND (reference sequence). V was shortened by 9 bases and J by 6 bases, with 29 bases between the two germline ends. The CDR3 sequence is CASFRGDSPGREPGELFF. The CDR3 DNA reads TGTGCCAGCTTCAGGGGAGACAGCCCTGGAAGAGAACCCGGGGAGCTGTTTTTT.

The chain couples TRBV5-1 to TRBJ1-3; D not resolved. V lost 4 bases to trimming and J lost 0 bases, with 8 bases between them. The length of the CDR3 is 14 residues. Germline CDR1 SGHRS, CDR2 YFSETQ. The CDR3 region is CASSPRSSGNTIYF. DNA of the CDR3: TGCGCCAGCAGCCCGCGCAGCTCTGGAAACACCATATATTTT.

This clone appeared once. Relative to the germline gene, one junction end is altered; a read error may explain this. The gene calls are TRBV4-2 and TRBJ2-3, with no clear D. Germline V gene data show CDR1 as LGHNA and CDR2 as YNFKEQ. The CDR3 contains 13 residues. In DNA, the CDR3 is TGTGCCAGCAGCCAAGATCTTAGGGATAGTACCCTTTTT. Protein: CASSQDLRDSTLF.

The genes are TRBV19 and TRBJ2-7; D not certain. The CDR3 spans 14 residues. Germline loops: CDR1 LNHDA, CDR2 SQIVND (reference sequence). With 3 bases removed from V and 0 bases from J, the gap between germline ends came to 9 bases. This CDR3 reads CASSIGVASYEQYF. CDR3 in DNA: TGTGCCAGTAGTATTGGCGTCGCCTCCTACGAGCAGTACTTC.

The gene calls are TRBV6-1 and TRBJ2-7, with D possibly TRBD1 on 7 matching bases. The CDR3 is made up of 14 amino acids. Looked up from germline, CDR1 is MNHNS and CDR2 is SASEGT. CDR3 sequence: CASHGGTVTYEQYF. DNA of the CDR3: TGTGCGAGCCACGGCGGGACAGTTACCTACGAGCAGTACTTC.

The chain recombines TRBV5-8 with TRBJ2-2; 8 bases agree with TRBD2. Looked up from germline, CDR1 is SGHTS and CDR2 is YDEGEE. After removal of 4 bases from V and 1 base from J, the junction contained 6 bases not matched to a gene. The CDR3 is 16 residues long. The CDR3 DNA reads as TGTGCCAGCAGCCTAGGGACTAGGATGAACACCGGGGAGCTGTTTTTT. The encoded protein is CASSLGTRMNTGELFF.

V gene TRBV27 combines with J gene TRBJ1-2, with D maybe TRBD1 (5 bases). There are 14 residues in the CDR3. Germline V gene sequence: CDR1 MNHEY, CDR2 SMNVEV (reference sequence). The V end lost 6 bases, the J end lost 0 bases, and 11 bases lay between the germline ends. CDR3 nucleotides: TGTGCCAGCAGGTCCCTAGGGGCTAACTATGGCTACACCTTC. Its translation is CASRSLGANYGYTF.

V gene TRBV4-2 combines with J gene TRBJ2-5; no definite D call. The CDR3 totals 16 residues. Germline V gene sequence: CDR1 LGHNA, CDR2 YNFKEQ. The ends were cut back, 2 bases at V and 2 bases at J, with 15 bases in the middle. CDR3 sequence reads: CASSQQPGYSQETQYF. CDR3 coding DNA: TGTGCCAGCAGCCAACAACCGGGTTACTCACAAGAGACCCAGTACTTC.

V is TRBV5-4 and J is TRBJ2-1; D perhaps matches TRBD1 (5 bases). CDR1 SGHNT and CDR2 YYREEE come from the germline V gene (reference sequence). CDR3 length: 12 amino acids. V was shortened by 6 bases and J by 10 bases, with 14 bases between the two germline ends. The CDR3 DNA reads TGTGCCAGCACCCTGGACATGGGCGAGCAGTTCTTC. Its translation: CASTLDMGEQFF.